This T cell receptor (beta chain) originates from a study of human T cells and chemical hapten exposure. Time point given: patch test 1, 2 weeks after DPC sensitization. As to treatment: therapeutic diphenylcyclopropenone sensitization with weekly scalp DPC. CDR3 size: 11 residues. The V gene's germline CDR1 is SGHAT and CDR2 FQNNGV. The V end was cut by 6 bases, the J end by 6 bases, with 7 bases between. MiXCR, run by TCRdb on the RACE reads, gives a single entry per CDR3 protein. This table has about 49,000 distinct CDR3 sequences, 8% to 9.5% appearing once. The sample in question was whole blood, obtained in connection with sensitization to the hapten diphenylcyclopropenone (DPC). This receptor was identified in a woman in her 50s with alopecia areata. Some clones in this sample may be carry-over from other donors' samples. The chain employs TRBV11-2 and TRBJ2-3; D is uncertain. The CDR3 sequence: CASSYYDTQYF. The CDR3 nucleotides read TGTGCCAGCAGTTACTATGATACGCAGTATTTT.